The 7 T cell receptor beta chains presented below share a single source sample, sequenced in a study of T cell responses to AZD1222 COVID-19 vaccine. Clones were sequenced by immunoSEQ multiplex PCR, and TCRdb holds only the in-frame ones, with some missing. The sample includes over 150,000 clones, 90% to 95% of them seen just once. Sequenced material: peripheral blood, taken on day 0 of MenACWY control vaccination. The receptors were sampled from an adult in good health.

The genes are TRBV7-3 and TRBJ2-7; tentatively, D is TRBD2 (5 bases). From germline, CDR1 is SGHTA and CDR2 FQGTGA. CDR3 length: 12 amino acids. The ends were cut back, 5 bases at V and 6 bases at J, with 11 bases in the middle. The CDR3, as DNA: TGTGCCAGCAGCCAATCCGGACTCGAGCAGTACTTC. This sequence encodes CASSQSGLEQYF.

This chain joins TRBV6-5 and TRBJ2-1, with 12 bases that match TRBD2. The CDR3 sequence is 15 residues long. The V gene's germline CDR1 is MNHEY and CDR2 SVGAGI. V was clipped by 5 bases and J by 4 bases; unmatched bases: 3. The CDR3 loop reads CASSPSGRGYNEQFF. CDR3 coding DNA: TGTGCCAGCAGTCCTAGCGGGAGGGGATACAATGAGCAGTTCTTC.

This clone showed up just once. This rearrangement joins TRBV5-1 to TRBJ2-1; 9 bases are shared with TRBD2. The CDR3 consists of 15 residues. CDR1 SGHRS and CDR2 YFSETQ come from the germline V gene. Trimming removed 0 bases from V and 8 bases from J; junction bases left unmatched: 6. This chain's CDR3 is CASSLVASGTHEQFF. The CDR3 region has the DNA TGCGCCAGCAGCTTGGTGGCTAGCGGGACGCATGAGCAGTTCTTC.

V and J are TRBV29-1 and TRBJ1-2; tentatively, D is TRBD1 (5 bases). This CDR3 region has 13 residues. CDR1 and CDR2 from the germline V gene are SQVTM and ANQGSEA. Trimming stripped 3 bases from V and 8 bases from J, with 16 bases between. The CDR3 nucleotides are TGCAGCGTTGACCATCCAGGCCGGGGCGGCTACACCTTC. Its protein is CSVDHPGRGGYTF.

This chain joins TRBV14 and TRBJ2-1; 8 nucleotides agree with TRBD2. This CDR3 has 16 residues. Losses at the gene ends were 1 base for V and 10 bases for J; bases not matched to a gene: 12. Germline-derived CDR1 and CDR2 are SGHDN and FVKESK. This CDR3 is CASSQVAGSLKGEQFF. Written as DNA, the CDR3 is TGTGCCAGCAGCCAAGTAGCGGGATCCTTAAAAGGGGAGCAGTTCTTC.

CDR3 DNA: TGTGCCACCAGTCCACGGAGCACAGATACGCAGTATTTT. It specifies CATSPRSTDTQYF. The V and J genes are TRBV24-1 and TRBJ2-3; no clear D. V lost 6 bases and J lost 0, with 6 bases in between. Germline CDR1 reads KGHDR; CDR2 reads SFDVKD. The CDR3 runs to 13 residues.

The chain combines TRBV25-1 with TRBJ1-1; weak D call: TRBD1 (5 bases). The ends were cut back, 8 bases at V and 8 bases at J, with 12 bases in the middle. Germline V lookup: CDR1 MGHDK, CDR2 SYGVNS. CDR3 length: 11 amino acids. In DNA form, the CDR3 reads TGTGCCAGCGGTATAGGGACGGAAGCTTTCTTT. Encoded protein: CASGIGTEAFF.